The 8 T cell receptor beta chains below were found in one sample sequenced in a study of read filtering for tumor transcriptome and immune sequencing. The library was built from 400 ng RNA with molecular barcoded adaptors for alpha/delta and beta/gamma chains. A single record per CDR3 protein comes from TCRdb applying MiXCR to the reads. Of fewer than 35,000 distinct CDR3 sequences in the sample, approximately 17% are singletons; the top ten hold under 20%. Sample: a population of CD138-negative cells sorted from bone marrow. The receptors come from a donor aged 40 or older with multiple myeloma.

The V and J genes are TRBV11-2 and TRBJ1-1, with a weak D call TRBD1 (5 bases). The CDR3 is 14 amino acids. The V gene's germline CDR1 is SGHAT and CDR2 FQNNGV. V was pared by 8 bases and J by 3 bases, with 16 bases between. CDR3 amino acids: CASDLVRGYTEAFF. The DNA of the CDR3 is TGTGCCAGCGACTTAGTTCGGGGGTACACTGAAGCTTTCTTT.

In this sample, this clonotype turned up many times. The CDR3 loop is CSASGDRRKLNTEAFF. As DNA, the CDR3 is TGCAGTGCGAGCGGGGACAGGAGAAAATTAAACACTGAAGCTTTCTTT. This sequence joins TRBV20-1 and TRBJ1-1; the match to TRBD1 covers 8 bases. This CDR3 has 16 amino acids. Unmatched junction bases numbered 14, after V lost 6 bases and J lost 2 bases. Germline CDR1 and CDR2: DFQATT and SNEGSKA (reference sequence).

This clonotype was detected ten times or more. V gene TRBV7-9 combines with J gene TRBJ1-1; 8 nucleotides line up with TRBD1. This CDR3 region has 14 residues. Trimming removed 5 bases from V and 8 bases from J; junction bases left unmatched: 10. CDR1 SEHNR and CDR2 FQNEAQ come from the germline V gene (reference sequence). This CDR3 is CASSLDRVSGEAFF. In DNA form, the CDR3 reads TGTGCCAGCAGCCTGGACAGGGTTTCGGGAGAAGCTTTCTTT. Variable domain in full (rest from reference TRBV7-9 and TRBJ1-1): DTGVSQNPRHKITKRGQNVTFRCDPISEHNRLYWYRQTLGQGPEFLTYFQNEAQLEKSRLLSDRFSAERPKGSFSTLEIQRTEQGDSAMYLCASSLDRVSGEAFFGQGTRLTVV.

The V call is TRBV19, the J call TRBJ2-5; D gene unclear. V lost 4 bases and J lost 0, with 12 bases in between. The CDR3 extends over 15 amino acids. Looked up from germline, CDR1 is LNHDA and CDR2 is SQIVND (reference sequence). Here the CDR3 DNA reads TGTGCCAGTAGTAGGCAGGAACAGAACCAAGAGACCCAGTACTTC. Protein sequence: CASSRQEQNQETQYF. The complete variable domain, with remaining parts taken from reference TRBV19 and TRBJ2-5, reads DGGITQSPKYLFRKEGQNVTLSCEQNLNHDAMYWYRQDPGQGLRLIYYSQIVNDFQKGDIAEGYSVSREKKESFPLTVTSAQKNPTAFYLCASSRQEQNQETQYFGPGTRLLVL.

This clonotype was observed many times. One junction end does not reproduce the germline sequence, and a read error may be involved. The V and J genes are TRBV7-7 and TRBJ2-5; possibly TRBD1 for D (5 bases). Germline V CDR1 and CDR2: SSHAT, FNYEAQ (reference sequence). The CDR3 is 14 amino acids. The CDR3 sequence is CASSLGAAQETQYF. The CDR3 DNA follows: TGTGCTAGCAGCTTAGGGGCAGCGCAAGAGACCCAGTACTTC.

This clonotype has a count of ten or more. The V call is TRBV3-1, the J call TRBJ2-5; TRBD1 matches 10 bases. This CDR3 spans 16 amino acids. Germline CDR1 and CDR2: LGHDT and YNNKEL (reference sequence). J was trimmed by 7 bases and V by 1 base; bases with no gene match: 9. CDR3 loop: CASSQVAVGTGATQYF. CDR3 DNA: TGTGCCAGCAGCCAAGTTGCAGTGGGGACAGGGGCGACCCAGTACTTC.

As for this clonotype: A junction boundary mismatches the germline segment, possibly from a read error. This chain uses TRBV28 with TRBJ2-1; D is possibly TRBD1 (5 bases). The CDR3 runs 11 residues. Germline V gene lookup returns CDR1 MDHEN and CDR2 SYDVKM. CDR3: CASSIQVAWIF. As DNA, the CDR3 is TGTGCCAGCAGTATACAGGTGGCTTGGATCTTC.

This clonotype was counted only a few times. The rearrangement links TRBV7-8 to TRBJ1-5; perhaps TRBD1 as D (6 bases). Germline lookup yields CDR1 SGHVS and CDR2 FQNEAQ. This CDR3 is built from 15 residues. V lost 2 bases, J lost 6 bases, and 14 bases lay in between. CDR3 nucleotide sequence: TGTGCCAGCAGCTTAACAGGGTCTGCTGGTCAGCCCCAGCATTTT. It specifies CASSLTGSAGQPQHF.